The sequence of this TCR beta chain was determined in a study of cytomegalovirus exposure and HLA in healthy donors. Study overall: Genotyping of about 400 donors showed that roughly 83% belonged to the Caucasian-associated ancestry cluster.

PCR was performed using 60 Vbeta and 13 Jbeta primers. The protocol was immunoSEQ multiplex PCR, while the TCRdb copy is restricted to in-frame clones and leaves out a portion. The profile covers more than 200,000 clones, with 75% to 85% appearing a single time and around 1.4% taken by the ten largest. Study outcomes and limitations: A later analysis found most CMV-associated TCR beta chains apparently HLA-restricted. Using the classifier, cytomegalovirus status was reportedly diagnosed with high specificity and sensitivity. Relative to equally common others, HLA-associated TCR beta chains showed greater clonal expansion in a later analysis.

The CDR3 loop spans 15 amino acids. Germline CDR1 is SGDLS and CDR2 is YYNGEE. For this clone: Its antigen is currently unknown. A read error may account for a junction end that differs from germline.

The sample comprised PBMCs. The chain links TRBV9 to TRBJ2-5; 8 positions agree with TRBD1. The last part of the DNA fits TRBJ2-7 better; the J call may be wrong. This TCR was sampled from a girl under 18 in good health and CMV-seronegative. This CDR3 is CASNVDGSGGDEQYF. In DNA, the CDR3 is TGTGCCAGCAACGTAGACGGATCAGGGGGCGACGAGCAGTACTTC.